This T cell receptor (beta chain) was documented in a study of shared clonotypes between healthy human individuals. Broader study findings: Researchers found naive subsets generally carried larger estimated richness than memory subsets.

This clone was seen only once. Its specificity is not known. Participating donors were healthy, HIV-negative adults free of recent acute infections or vaccinations. Division of CD4+ cells produced a CD45RA+ naive subset and a CD45RA-negative memory subset. Repertoires were generated with immunoSEQ multiplex PCR, while TCRdb's copy carries only in-frame clones and drops some. The sample yields about 1.1 million clones, about four fifths seen once. The material sequenced was memory CD4+ T cells from PBMCs. Indicated subset: CD45RA-negative fraction. This receptor was obtained from a man aged 18 to 30 in good health. Some clones in this sample may be carry-over from other donors' samples.

The CDR3 here is CASSTRSNTGELFF. The CDR3 DNA is TGTGCCAGCAGTACCCGATCCAACACCGGGGAGCTGTTTTTT. V and J are TRBV27 and TRBJ2-2; no firm D call. The CDR3 is 14 residues long. Germline lookup yields CDR1 MNHEY and CDR2 SMNVEV (reference sequence). V was shortened by 5 bases and J by 2 bases, with 9 bases between the two germline ends.